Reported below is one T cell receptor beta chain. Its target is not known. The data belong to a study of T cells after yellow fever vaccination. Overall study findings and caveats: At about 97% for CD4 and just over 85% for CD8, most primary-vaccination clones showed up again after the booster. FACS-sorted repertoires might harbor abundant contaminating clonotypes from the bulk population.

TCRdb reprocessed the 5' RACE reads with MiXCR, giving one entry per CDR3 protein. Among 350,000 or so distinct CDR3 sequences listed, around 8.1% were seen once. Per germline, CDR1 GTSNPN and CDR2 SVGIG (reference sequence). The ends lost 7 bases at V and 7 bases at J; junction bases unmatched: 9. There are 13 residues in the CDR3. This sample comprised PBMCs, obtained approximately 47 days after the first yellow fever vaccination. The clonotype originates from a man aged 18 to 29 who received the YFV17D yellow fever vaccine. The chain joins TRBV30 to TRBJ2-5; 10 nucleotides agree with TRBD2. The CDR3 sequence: CAYGLAAGRTQYF. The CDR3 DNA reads TGTGCCTACGGACTAGCGGCCGGTAGGACCCAGTACTTC.